The rows below give T cell receptor beta chains drawn from one sample of a study of OX40 agonist ivuxolimab in advanced cancers. Some clones are missing from TCRdb's copy, which holds only in-frame ones; the method was immunoSEQ multiplex PCR. There are about 68,000 clones in the sample; roughly 84% occur only once, and about 1.6% lies in the top ten. This material consisted of CD4+ or CD8+ T cells sorted from blood, taken in a trial of the OX40 agonist ivuxolimab. Source of these receptors: an adult with an advanced solid tumor such as melanoma, head and neck, liver or kidney cancer. CDR3s include the opening cysteine and the closing phenylalanine or tryptophan. Each record gives: V gene, J gene, CDR3 protein.

v_gene: TRBV2; j_gene: TRBJ2-3; CDR3aa: CASKNRWGSTDTQYF
v_gene: TRBV6-5; j_gene: TRBJ1-1; CDR3aa: CASGTGMNTEAFF
v_gene: TRBV27; j_gene: TRBJ1-4; CDR3aa: CASSSNEKLFF
v_gene: TRBV19; j_gene: TRBJ2-7; CDR3aa: CASSIERGMAEQYF
v_gene: TRBV7-9; j_gene: TRBJ1-1; CDR3aa: CASSSRQGEDTEAFF
v_gene: TRBV18; j_gene: TRBJ2-1; CDR3aa: CASSTGGRAYEQFF
v_gene: TRBV21-1; j_gene: TRBJ1-5; CDR3aa: CASSAKAEDSNQPQHF
v_gene: TRBV5-1; j_gene: TRBJ2-1; CDR3aa: CASSSRGVQFF
v_gene: TRBV7-2; j_gene: TRBJ2-3; CDR3aa: CASSLGGASYRADTQYF
v_gene: TRBV10-1; j_gene: TRBJ2-7; CDR3aa: CASSENLEGEQYF
v_gene: TRBV2; j_gene: TRBJ1-4; CDR3aa: CASSFDRDGEKLFF
v_gene: TRBV7-9; j_gene: TRBJ1-2; CDR3aa: CASSLDGAAADGYTF
v_gene: TRBV29-1; j_gene: TRBJ2-1; CDR3aa: CSVLLGGGEDYYNEQFF
v_gene: TRBV27; j_gene: TRBJ1-1; CDR3aa: CASSLDLGGDTEAFF
v_gene: TRBV29-1; j_gene: TRBJ1-2; CDR3aa: CSVNFQGQGVYGYTF
v_gene: TRBV11-2; j_gene: TRBJ2-5; CDR3aa: CASTPPSGRETQYF
v_gene: TRBV28; j_gene: TRBJ2-7; CDR3aa: CASRTPGGVSSYEQYF
v_gene: TRBV5-4; j_gene: TRBJ2-1; CDR3aa: CASSLAGLAGYNEQFF
v_gene: TRBV29-1; j_gene: TRBJ1-1; CDR3aa: CSAPRGQVSDTEAFF
v_gene: TRBV5-1; j_gene: TRBJ1-4; CDR3aa: CASSSGLEGEKLFF
v_gene: TRBV10-3; j_gene: TRBJ2-2; CDR3aa: CTTGTGGAGTSSGGELFF
v_gene: TRBV6-5; j_gene: TRBJ2-1; CDR3aa: CASSRASGSNEQFF
v_gene: TRBV7-3; j_gene: TRBJ2-2; CDR3aa: CASSFLGNTGELFF
v_gene: TRBV28; j_gene: TRBJ1-3; CDR3aa: CASSSLQGTGGRNTIYF
v_gene: TRBV7-8; j_gene: TRBJ1-1; CDR3aa: CASSLVQGPTEAFF
v_gene: TRBV9; j_gene: TRBJ1-3; CDR3aa: CASSPATGSSGNTIYF
v_gene: TRBV11-3; j_gene: TRBJ2-1; CDR3aa: CASSLDAGLYNEQFF
v_gene: TRBV6-4; j_gene: TRBJ2-3; CDR3aa: CASSKGSPIWSTDTQYF
v_gene: TRBV28; j_gene: TRBJ1-2; CDR3aa: CASRPQGAQNYGYTF
v_gene: TRBV6-7; j_gene: TRBJ1-5; CDR3aa: CASRPRGGGGNQPQHF
v_gene: TRBV7-6; j_gene: TRBJ1-1; CDR3aa: CASSLAGGSTEAFF
v_gene: TRBV7-9; j_gene: TRBJ2-3; CDR3aa: CASSLRMGGRATDTQYF
v_gene: TRBV11-2; j_gene: TRBJ1-5; CDR3aa: CASSLEGAGSQHF
v_gene: TRBV11-2; j_gene: TRBJ1-1; CDR3aa: CASRASHRRGAENTEAFF
v_gene: TRBV5-4; j_gene: TRBJ1-3; CDR3aa: CASSLKAGNTIYF
v_gene: TRBV5-4; j_gene: TRBJ2-7; CDR3aa: CASSLGAGTTTLEQYF
v_gene: TRBV18; j_gene: TRBJ2-7; CDR3aa: CASSPPPNPYEQYF
v_gene: TRBV11-3; j_gene: TRBJ2-3; CDR3aa: CASSRGGSDTQYF
v_gene: TRBV9; j_gene: TRBJ2-1; CDR3aa: CASSVGGGGAYNEQFF
v_gene: TRBV4-1; j_gene: TRBJ2-2; CDR3aa: CASSQPGLTSGRGPNTGELFF
v_gene: TRBV10-3; j_gene: TRBJ2-1; CDR3aa: CAISEATSGSYNEQFF
v_gene: TRBV28; j_gene: TRBJ2-1; CDR3aa: CASSFTTGTYNEQFF
v_gene: TRBV7-6; j_gene: TRBJ1-6; CDR3aa: CASSLAKHGNSPLHF
v_gene: TRBV5-1; j_gene: TRBJ2-3; CDR3aa: CASSWGLAGPDTQYF
v_gene: TRBV28; j_gene: TRBJ2-1; CDR3aa: CASSLPGYNEQFF
v_gene: TRBV5-1; j_gene: TRBJ2-6; CDR3aa: CASSFGRANVLTF
v_gene: TRBV4-1; j_gene: TRBJ1-3; CDR3aa: CASSQTGGESGNTIYF
v_gene: TRBV27; j_gene: TRBJ2-7; CDR3aa: CATLERLAGAPREQYF
v_gene: TRBV7-3; j_gene: TRBJ2-3; CDR3aa: CASSPGARTDTQYF
v_gene: TRBV5-1; j_gene: TRBJ2-6; CDR3aa: CASSLAVGSGANVLTF
v_gene: TRBV4-1; j_gene: TRBJ2-7; CDR3aa: CASSQGPGAPSSYEQYF